Below are 11 T cell receptor beta chains sequenced from a single sample in a study of blood T cell repertoires in COVID-19. The table came from immunoSEQ multiplex PCR; TCRdb's copy has only in-frame clones and leaves some out. Of about 220,000 clones detected, 80% to 90% appear once; the ten largest clones hold 3% to 4.5%. Source material: PBMCs or T cells enriched from blood (not recorded which). The receptors shown here come from a woman in her thirties or forties with acute COVID-19.

The sample holds one count of this clone. The chain couples TRBV6-2 or TRBV6-3 to TRBJ2-5; tentative D call: TRBD1 (6 bases). This CDR3 is built from 14 residues. The V gene lost 4 bases and the J gene lost 3 bases, with 12 bases spanning the gap. Germline values: CDR1 MNHEY, CDR2 SVGEGT. CDR3 sequence (DNA): TGTGCCAGCAGTTCGGCGGACAGAAAAGAGACCCAGTACTTC. As protein: CASSSADRKETQYF.

The V and J genes are TRBV2 and TRBJ1-5; a possible D gene is TRBD1 (5 bases). Per the germline V gene, CDR1 is SNHLY and CDR2 is FYNNEI. V was trimmed by 6 bases and J by 10 bases, leaving 19 bases between them. There are 14 residues in the CDR3. Written as DNA, the CDR3 is TGTGCCAGCAGATTAGTGGGGCTGGGATCACCCCAGCATTTT. This encodes CASRLVGLGSPQHF.

The J gene is TRBJ2-3, the V gene TRBV5-1, with D unresolved. The CDR3 is 13 amino acids. Germline V gene sequence: CDR1 SGHRS, CDR2 YFSETQ. Trimming shortened V by 0 bases and J by 3 bases, and 5 bases separated the two germline ends. The CDR3 sequence is CASSLGRTDTQYF. The CDR3 nucleotides are TGCGCCAGCAGCTTGGGCAGGACAGATACGCAGTATTTT.

This clone has just one count. J is TRBJ2-7 and V is TRBV18; 7 positions agree with TRBD1. Unmatched junction bases numbered 9, after V lost 3 bases and J lost 7 bases. Germline V gives CDR1 KGHSH, CDR2 LQKENI. The CDR3 extends over 14 amino acids. The CDR3 bases are TGTGCCAGCTCACCCATTGACAGGGCAGGGGAGCAGTACTTC. Translation gives CASSPIDRAGEQYF. Full variable domain (missing parts from reference TRBV18 and TRBJ2-7): NAGVMQNPRHLVRRRGQEARLRCSPMKGHSHVYWYRQLPEEGLKFMVYLQKENIIDESGMPKERFSAEFPKEGPSILRIQQVVRGDSAAYFCASSPIDRAGEQYFGPGTRLTVT.

CDR3 in amino acids: CASSPPGGPGNTIYF. CDR3 nucleotide sequence: TGCGCCAGCAGCCCCCCTGGCGGCCCTGGAAACACCATATATTTT. The rearrangement uses TRBV4-1 and TRBJ1-3, with D uncertain. The V gene's germline CDR1 is MGHRA and CDR2 YSYEKL. The CDR3 is 15 residues long. Trimming stripped 4 bases from V and 2 bases from J, with 12 bases between.

The chain carries TRBV29-1 and TRBJ2-1, with TRBD1 matching 11 bases. The CDR3 is 13 residues long. The germline V gene encodes CDR1 SQVTM and CDR2 ANQGSEA. Trimming at V came to 5 bases and at J to 8 bases, leaving 5 bases not matched to a gene. CDR3 amino acids: CSVFGTGGYEQFF. CDR3 DNA sequence: TGCAGCGTTTTCGGGACAGGGGGTTATGAGCAGTTCTTC.

This clone was observed once. The rearrangement links TRBV3-1 (or the pseudogene TRBV3-2) to TRBJ2-7; D is undetermined. CDR3 length: 13 amino acids. Trimming removed 2 bases at V and 3 bases at J, with 8 bases between. CDR1 is LGHDT and CDR2 is YNNKEL in the germline V gene (reference sequence). In nucleotides, the CDR3 is TGTGCCAGCAGCCAACGTCAGGACTACGAGCAGTACTTC. Translating it yields CASSQRQDYEQYF.

The chain carries TRBV19 and TRBJ1-2; 7 nucleotides match TRBD1. This CDR3 has 15 amino acids. V shed 5 bases, J shed 0 bases, and the junction held 6 bases outside the gene matches. CDR1 is LNHDA, CDR2 SQIVND, per germline (reference sequence). The CDR3 DNA is TGTGCCAGTAGTTTTAGAGGGACAGCTAACTATGGCTACACCTTC. Translating it yields CASSFRGTANYGYTF.

This clone was found once. The genes are TRBV4-3 and TRBJ1-4; TRBD1 matches 7 bases. This CDR3 region has 13 residues. Looked up from germline, CDR1 is LGHNA and CDR2 is YSLEER. The V gene end was trimmed by 3 bases and the J gene end by 17 bases; junction bases not matched to a gene: 12. The CDR3 protein is CASSQEFPGQCFF. The CDR3 DNA sequence: TGCGCCAGCAGCCAGGAATTCCCGGGACAGTGTTTTTTT.

V and J are TRBV2 and TRBJ2-7; 10 bases align to TRBD2. This CDR3 spans 15 amino acids. Unmatched junction bases numbered 2, after V lost 3 bases and J lost 0 bases. Germline V gene sequence: CDR1 SNHLY, CDR2 FYNNEI. The chain's CDR3 is CASSEPSGSSYEQYV. DNA for the CDR3: TGTGCCAGCAGTGAGCCTAGCGGGAGCTCCTACGAGCAGTACGTC.

The gene calls are TRBV3-1 (or the pseudogene TRBV3-2) and TRBJ1-3, with D unclear. The CDR3 spans 14 residues. The V gene's germline CDR1 is LGHDT and CDR2 YNNKEL (reference sequence). V lost 4 bases, J lost 0 bases, and 7 bases lay in between. The CDR3 DNA reads as TGTGCCAGCAGCCCCACAGACTCTGGAAACACCATATATTTT. This gives the protein CASSPTDSGNTIYF.